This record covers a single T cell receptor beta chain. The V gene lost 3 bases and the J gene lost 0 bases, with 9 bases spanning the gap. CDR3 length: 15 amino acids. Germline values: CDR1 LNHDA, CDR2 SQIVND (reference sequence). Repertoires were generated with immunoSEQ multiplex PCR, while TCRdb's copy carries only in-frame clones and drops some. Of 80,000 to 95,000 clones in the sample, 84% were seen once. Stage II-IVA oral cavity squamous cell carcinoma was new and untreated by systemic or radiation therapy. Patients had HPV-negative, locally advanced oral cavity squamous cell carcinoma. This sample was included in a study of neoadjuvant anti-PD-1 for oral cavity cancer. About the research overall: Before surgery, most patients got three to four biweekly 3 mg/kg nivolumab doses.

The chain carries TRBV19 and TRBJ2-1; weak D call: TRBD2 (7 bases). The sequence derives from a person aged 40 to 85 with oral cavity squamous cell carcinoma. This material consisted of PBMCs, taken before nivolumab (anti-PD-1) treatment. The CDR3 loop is CASSMGGGSYNEQFF. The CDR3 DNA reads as TGTGCCAGTAGTATGGGAGGGGGCTCCTACAATGAGCAGTTCTTC.